The rows below give T cell receptor beta chains drawn from one sample of a study of Tregs in tolerant kidney transplant recipients. Data came from immunoSEQ multiplex PCR; TCRdb stores just in-frame clones and leaves some out. Among fewer than 65,000 clones listed, roughly 88% were seen once. Sequenced here: Tregs from blood, sampled before the transplant. The receptors originated from a human donor who received a combined kidney and bone marrow transplant. Each CDR3 is given with its conserved first and last residue. Fields, in order: D gene, J gene, clone size, V gene, CDR3 protein, CDR3 DNA. A D gene is named only where the DNA matches it firmly. Not every row has a clone size; where given, it reads once, few, many or a size class.

NA | TRBJ2-3 | NA | TRBV7-2 | CASSLEERTDTQYF | TGTGCCAGCAGCTTAGAGGAGCGCACAGATACGCAGTATTTT
NA | TRBJ2-2 | NA | TRBV7-3 | CASSSPRVKLFF | TGTGCCAGCAGCTCCCCTCGGGTTAAGCTGTTTTTT
NA | TRBJ1-2 | NA | TRBV6-1 | CAGFDGHYGYTF | TGTGCCGGATTTGACGGCCACTATGGCTACACCTTC
NA | TRBJ1-1 | NA | TRBV11-2 | CASSLAAGLEAFF | TGTGCCAGCAGCTTAGCCGCGGGTCTTGAAGCTTTCTTT
TRBD1 | TRBJ2-7 | NA | TRBV6-6 | CASSRQGRAYEQYF | TGTGCCAGCAGTAGACAGGGTAGGGCTTACGAGCAGTACTTC
NA | TRBJ1-2 | many | TRBV5-6 | CASSLVGAWGYTF | TGTGCCAGCAGCTTGGTAGGGGCTTGGGGCTACACCTTC
NA | TRBJ1-3 | NA | TRBV19 | CASSPRRGENTIYF | TGTGCCAGTAGTCCCCGGCGGGGGGAAAACACCATATATTTT
NA | TRBJ2-1 | once | TRBV18 | CASSHSTVTLGNEQFF | TGTGCCAGCTCACATTCTACGGTGACTCTTGGGAATGAGCAGTTCTTC
NA | TRBJ2-3 | NA | TRBV7-2 | CASSSPGIPDTQYF | TGTGCCAGCAGCTCTCCAGGGATCCCAGATACGCAGTATTTT
NA | TRBJ2-5 | NA | TRBV5-1 | CASSQAGKKEETQYF | TGCGCCAGCAGTCAGGCAGGCAAGAAAGAAGAGACCCAGTACTTC
NA | TRBJ1-5 | NA | TRBV7-2 | CASSPEMRGRGNQPQHF | TGTGCCAGCAGCCCAGAAATGAGAGGGCGGGGCAATCAGCCCCAGCATTTT
NA | TRBJ2-5 | NA | TRBV7-2 | CASSFLGETQYF | TGTGCCAGCAGCTTTCTAGGGGAGACCCAGTACTTC
TRBD1 | TRBJ2-5 | NA | TRBV30 | CAWSQGAIETQYF | TGTGCCTGGAGTCAGGGGGCTATAGAGACCCAGTACTTC
NA | TRBJ1-2 | NA | TRBV5-1 | CASSLGGLANYGYTF | TGCGCCAGCAGCTTGGGGGGGCTAGCTAACTATGGCTACACCTTC
NA | TRBJ2-3 | NA | TRBV28 | CASRGRATDTQYF | TGTGCCAGCCGTGGACGGGCAACAGATACGCAGTATTTT
NA | TRBJ1-4 | NA | TRBV11-1 | CASSLRDEKLFF | TGTGCCAGCAGCCTCCGGGATGAAAAACTGTTTTTT
NA | TRBJ2-3 | NA | TRBV4-1 | CASSLARLGDTQYF | TGCGCCAGCAGCCTAGCCCGTTTGGGAGATACGCAGTATTTT
NA | TRBJ2-1 | NA | TRBV11-3 | CASSRTTHSYNEQFF | TGTGCCAGCAGCCGGACCACACACTCCTACAATGAGCAGTTCTTC
NA | TRBJ2-2 | once | TRBV11-2 | CASTLRRPNTGELFF | TGTGCCAGCACCCTGAGGAGACCGAACACCGGGGAGCTGTTTTTT
NA | TRBJ2-3 | NA | TRBV4-3 | CASSQGPADTQYF | TGCGCCAGCAGCCAGGGTCCGGCAGATACGCAGTATTTT
NA | TRBJ1-1 | NA | TRBV6-5 | CASTPGRDSVAFF | TGTGCCAGCACCCCCGGCAGGGATAGTGTAGCTTTCTTT
NA | TRBJ2-5 | NA | TRBV9 | CASSGPRGETQYF | TGTGCCAGCAGCGGCCCCCGGGGAGAGACCCAGTACTTC
NA | TRBJ1-2 | medium-sized | TRBV19 | CASSISGYGYTF | TGTGCCAGTAGTATTAGTGGCTATGGCTACACCTTC
TRBD2 | TRBJ2-1 | NA | TRBV6-1 | CASSVQRGSYNEQFF | TGTGCCAGCAGTGTTCAGCGGGGTTCCTACAATGAGCAGTTCTTC
TRBD1 | TRBJ1-2 | NA | TRBV5-6 | CASSLKAGGAYGYTF | TGTGCCAGCAGCTTGAAGGCAGGGGGAGCCTATGGCTACACCTTC
TRBD2 | TRBJ2-3 | NA | TRBV7-8 | CASSFGAGASDTQYF | TGTGCCAGCAGCTTTGGAGCGGGAGCCTCAGATACGCAGTATTTT
NA | TRBJ1-2 | NA | TRBV4-1 | CASSQETGAGYTF | TGCGCCAGCAGCCAAGAGACCGGGGCTGGCTACACCTTC
NA | TRBJ2-7 | few | TRBV10-3 | CAISLIGGSYEQYF | TGTGCCATCAGTCTGATAGGGGGGAGCTACGAGCAGTACTTC
NA | TRBJ2-5 | NA | TRBV7-9 | CASRGRGAQGPETQYF | TGTGCCAGCAGGGGGCGAGGGGCACAGGGCCCAGAGACCCAGTACTTC
NA | TRBJ2-7 | once | TRBV7-6 | CASSLVGVKGAEQYF | TGTGCCAGCAGCTTAGTCGGGGTAAAAGGGGCCGAGCAGTACTTC
NA | TRBJ2-3 | NA | TRBV5-1 | CASRWSETSTDTQYF | TGCGCCAGCAGGTGGAGCGAGACTAGCACAGATACGCAGTATTTT
NA | TRBJ2-7 | NA | TRBV5-1 | CASSSSSPYEQYF | TGCGCCAGCAGCTCGAGTAGCCCGTACGAGCAGTACTTC
TRBD1 | TRBJ2-7 | NA | TRBV28 | CASSFVGTGDPEQYF | TGTGCCAGCAGTTTCGTCGGGACAGGGGACCCCGAGCAGTACTTC
NA | TRBJ1-5 | NA | TRBV7-6 | CASSLNGGRGDQPQHF | TGTGCCAGCAGCTTAAACGGAGGCAGGGGTGATCAGCCCCAGCATTTT
NA | TRBJ1-2 | few | TRBV20-1 | CSATGPRGYTF | TGCAGTGCCACCGGGCCCCGGGGCTACACCTTC
NA | TRBJ1-1 | NA | TRBV9 | CASSVGRSVQGGGAFF | TGTGCCAGCAGCGTAGGGCGATCAGTACAGGGTGGGGGAGCTTTCTTT
NA | TRBJ1-1 | few | TRBV4-1 | CASSPRQQPFMNTEAFF | TGCGCCAGCAGCCCTAGACAGCAACCCTTTATGAACACTGAAGCTTTCTTT
NA | TRBJ1-2 | NA | TRBV10-1 | CASSESLREDYGYTF | TGCGCCAGCAGTGAGTCGCTTAGGGAAGACTATGGCTACACCTTC
NA | TRBJ2-2 | once | TRBV20-1 | CSARVLGELFF | TGCAGTGCTAGAGTTCTCGGGGAGCTGTTTTTT
NA | TRBJ1-1 | NA | TRBV28 | CASTREGYTEAFF | TGTGCCAGCACTCGTGAGGGATACACTGAAGCTTTCTTT
NA | TRBJ2-1 | once | TRBV5-1 | CASTRDGSYNEQFF | TGCGCCAGCACCCGGGACGGCTCCTACAATGAGCAGTTCTTC
NA | TRBJ1-4 | NA | TRBV4-1 | CASSQGLATTNEKLFF | TGCGCCAGCAGCCAAGGATTGGCTACAACTAATGAAAAACTGTTTTTT
TRBD1 | TRBJ2-1 | NA | TRBV5-1 | CASSFTSGGLSNEQFF | TGCGCCAGCAGCTTCACTTCAGGGGGCTTATCCAATGAGCAGTTCTTC
TRBD2 | TRBJ2-7 | NA | TRBV29-1 | CSVGRTSGGNEQYF | TGCAGCGTGGGAAGGACTAGCGGGGGGAACGAGCAGTACTTC
TRBD2 | TRBJ2-1 | few | TRBV6-1 | CATQSSGRGYNEQFF | TGTGCCACCCAGTCCAGCGGGAGGGGGTACAATGAGCAGTTCTTC
NA | TRBJ2-5 | NA | TRBV7-6 | CASSLGSLGEQYF | TGTGCCAGCAGCTTAGGCAGTTTGGGAGAGCAGTACTTC
NA | TRBJ1-2 | few | TRBV7-9 | CASSFSINYGYTF | TGTGCCAGCAGCTTTTCCATTAACTATGGCTACACCTTC
NA | TRBJ2-2 | NA | TRBV6-1 | CATRGTSTGELFF | TGTGCCACCCGGGGGACTTCAACCGGGGAGCTGTTTTTT
NA | TRBJ1-6 | NA | TRBV5-5 | CASSLAPGLLHF | TGTGCCAGCAGCTTGGCCCCCGGACTACTCCACTTT
NA | TRBJ2-7 | few | TRBV11-3 | CASSLFTLTGYSYEQYF | TGTGCCAGCAGCTTATTTACCTTGACAGGATATTCCTACGAGCAGTACTTC
TRBD2 | TRBJ2-7 | NA | TRBV6-1 | CASSDRLGRVYEQYF | TGTGCCAGCAGTGATAGGCTAGGGAGGGTCTACGAGCAGTACTTC
TRBD2 | TRBJ2-4 | few | TRBV5-6 | CASSLGEGLAKNIQYF | TGTGCCAGCAGCTTGGGGGAGGGACTAGCCAAAAACATTCAGTACTTC
TRBD1 | TRBJ1-2 | NA | TRBV30 | CAREVRGKNYGYTF | TGTGCCCGCGAAGTCAGGGGGAAGAACTATGGCTACACCTTC
NA | TRBJ1-2 | NA | TRBV5-5 | CASSLGGPYGYTF | TGTGCCAGCAGCTTGGGGGGGCCCTATGGCTACACCTTC
NA | TRBJ2-3 | NA | TRBV6-1 | CASSDTRVADTQYF | TGTGCCAGCAGTGATACGAGGGTAGCAGATACGCAGTATTTT